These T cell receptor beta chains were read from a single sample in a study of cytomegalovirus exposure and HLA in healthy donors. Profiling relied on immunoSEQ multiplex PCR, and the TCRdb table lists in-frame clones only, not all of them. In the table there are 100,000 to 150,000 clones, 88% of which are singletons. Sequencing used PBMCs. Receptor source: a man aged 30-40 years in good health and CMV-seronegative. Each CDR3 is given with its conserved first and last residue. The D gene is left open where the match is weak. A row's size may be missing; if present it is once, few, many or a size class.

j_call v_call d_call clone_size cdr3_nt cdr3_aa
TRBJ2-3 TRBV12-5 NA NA TGTGCTAGTGGTCATAGCACAGATACGCAGTATTTT CASGHSTDTQYF
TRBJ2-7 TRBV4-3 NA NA TGCGCCAGCAGCCAGCAGTTGGTTATCGGGATCCACGAGCAGTACTTC CASSQQLVIGIHEQYF
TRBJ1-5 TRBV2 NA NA TGTGCCAGCAGTGAAACAGGTATGAATCAGCCCCAGCATTTT CASSETGMNQPQHF
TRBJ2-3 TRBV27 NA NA TGTGCCAGCTCTTCTAGGCCGGGAGCGAGGGGAGATACGCAGTATTTT CASSSRPGARGDTQYF
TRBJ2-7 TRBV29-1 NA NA TGCAGCGCCACGGCTGGAGCCTACGAGCAGTACTTC CSATAGAYEQYF
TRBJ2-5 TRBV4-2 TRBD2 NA TGTGCCAGCAGCTCCTCGACTAGCGGGATTGAGACCCAGTACTTC CASSSSTSGIETQYF
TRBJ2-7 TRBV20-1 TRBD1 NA TGCAGCGGGACAGTCGAGTACGAGCAGTACTTC CSGTVEYEQYF
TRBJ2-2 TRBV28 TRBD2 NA TGTGCCAGCAGAGGGAGAGGTAGCGGGAGGGCGAACACCGGGGAGCTGTTTTTT CASRGRGSGRANTGELFF
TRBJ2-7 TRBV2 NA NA TGTGCCAGCAGTGAATTCGACGAGCAGTACTTC CASSEFDEQYF
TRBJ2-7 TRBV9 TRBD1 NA TGTGCCAGCAGCCCCAGGGACAGGGGGCGGGAGCAGTACTTC CASSPRDRGREQYF
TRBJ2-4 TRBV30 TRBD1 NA TGTGCCGGAAAAGTCAGGGGGATGGACAAAAACATTCAGTACTTC CAGKVRGMDKNIQYF
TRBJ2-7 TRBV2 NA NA TGTGCCAGCAGTGAAAGCGGCCTTAGCTCCTACGAGCAGTACTTC CASSESGLSSYEQYF
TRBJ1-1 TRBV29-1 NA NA TGCAGCGTTGCGGGGGACGTTAAGTCAGCTTTCTTT CSVAGDVKSAFF
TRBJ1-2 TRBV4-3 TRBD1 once TGCGCCAGCAGCCGAACAGGGGAGGCAGCCTATGGCTACACCTTC CASSRTGEAAYGYTF
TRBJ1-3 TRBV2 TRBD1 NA TGTGCCAGCAGTCCGGACAGGGGTGACACCATATATTTT CASSPDRGDTIYF